Following are 5 T cell receptor beta chains from one sample sequenced in a study of blood T cell repertoires in COVID-19. TCRdb keeps only in-frame clones here, not all; method: immunoSEQ multiplex PCR. Here the sample spans roughly 86,000 clones, around 83% being singletons. The sequenced material came from peripheral blood. All receptors come from a woman aged 70-85 years with acute or convalescent COVID-19.

The rearrangement uses TRBV5-1 and TRBJ2-5; D is perhaps TRBD1 (6 bases). The germline V gene encodes CDR1 SGHRS and CDR2 YFSETQ. The CDR3 contains 16 residues. The V gene lost 3 bases and the J gene lost 5 bases, with 20 bases spanning the gap. The CDR3 DNA reads TGCGCCAGCAGCTCCTCGCACAGGGTCTCGTCGGAGACCCAGTACTTC. It translates to CASSSSHRVSSETQYF.

In its sample, this clone was seen once. The chain employs TRBV6-5 and TRBJ2-6; D remains unclear. V shed 10 bases and J shed 0 bases, with 7 bases lying between them. CDR1 MNHEY and CDR2 SVGAGI come from the germline V gene. CDR3 size: 13 residues. The CDR3: CATVSSGANVLTF. The CDR3 coding sequence is TGTGCCACTGTTAGCTCTGGGGCCAACGTCCTGACTTTC.

This chain connects TRBV11-2 to TRBJ2-7; 9 nucleotides line up with TRBD2. Germline-derived CDR1 and CDR2 are SGHAT and FQNNGV. CDR3 length: 16 amino acids. V gave up 3 bases and J gave up 1 base; unmatched junction bases: 7. As DNA, the CDR3 is TGTGCCAGCAGCTTCCAACTAGCGGGTGATTCCTACGAGCAGTACTTC. Amino acid sequence: CASSFQLAGDSYEQYF. The full variable domain, in which reference TRBV11-2 and TRBJ2-7 provide the parts outside the CDR3, is EAGVAQSPRYKIIEKRQSVAFWCNPISGHATLYWYQQILGQGPKLLIQFQNNGVVDDSQLPKDRFSAERLKGVDSTLKIQPAKLEDSAVYLCASSFQLAGDSYEQYFGPGTRLTVT.

This clone was recorded a few times. V and J are TRBV25-1 and TRBJ1-2; D remains ambiguous. The ends were cut back, 4 bases at V and 2 bases at J, with 8 bases in the middle. The CDR3 has 13 amino acids. Germline assignment: CDR1 MGHDK and CDR2 SYGVNS. CDR3 residues: CASSGGGNYGYTF. CDR3 nucleotides: TGTGCCAGCAGTGGTGGCGGGAACTATGGCTACACCTTC.

V is TRBV30 and J is TRBJ1-2, with TRBD1 identical over 8 bases. This CDR3 spans 14 amino acids. Losses at the gene ends were 0 bases for V and 6 bases for J; bases not matched to a gene: 6. Germline V gene sequence: CDR1 GTSNPN, CDR2 SVGIG (reference sequence). This CDR3 is CAWSVGQVADGYTF. Here the CDR3 DNA reads TGTGCCTGGAGTGTGGGACAGGTGGCTGATGGCTACACCTTC. Using reference TRBV30 and TRBJ1-2 for the parts outside the CDR3, the full variable domain is SQTIHQWPATLVQPVGSPLSLECTVEGTSNPNLYWYRQAAGRGLQLLFYSVGIGQISSEVPQNLSASRPQDRQFILSSKKLLLSDSGFYLCAWSVGQVADGYTFGSGTRLTVV.